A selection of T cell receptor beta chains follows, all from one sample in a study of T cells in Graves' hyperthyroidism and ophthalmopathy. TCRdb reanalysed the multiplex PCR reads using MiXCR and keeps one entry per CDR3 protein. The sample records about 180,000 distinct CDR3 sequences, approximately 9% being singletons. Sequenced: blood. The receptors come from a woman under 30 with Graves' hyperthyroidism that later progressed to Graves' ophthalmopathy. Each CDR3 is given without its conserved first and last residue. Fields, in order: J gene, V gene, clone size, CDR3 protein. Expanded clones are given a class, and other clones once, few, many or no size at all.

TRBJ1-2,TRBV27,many,ASSLSPGSHLGYT
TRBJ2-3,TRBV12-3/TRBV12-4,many,ASQRGDTQY
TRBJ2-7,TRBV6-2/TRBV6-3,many,ASSSAYGREEQY
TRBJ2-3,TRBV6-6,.,ASSYSRGSGRSNTDTQY
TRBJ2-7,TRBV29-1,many,SVELAGVLSYEQY
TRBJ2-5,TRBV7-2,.,ASSLVGGWEETQY
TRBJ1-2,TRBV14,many,ASSQGTGSGYT
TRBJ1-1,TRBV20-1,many,SARETLTEDTEAF
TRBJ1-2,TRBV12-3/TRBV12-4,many,ASSPPRRGYGYT
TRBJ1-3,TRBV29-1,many,SVLFEGNTIY
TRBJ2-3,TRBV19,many,ASSMGTSGELKDTQY
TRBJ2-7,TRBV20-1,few,SATRDRADEQY
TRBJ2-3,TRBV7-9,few,ASSSRTMSTDTQY
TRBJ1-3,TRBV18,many,ASSPRTHSGNTIY
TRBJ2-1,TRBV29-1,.,SAQLAGGNPNEQF
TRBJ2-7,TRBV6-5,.,ASSLISGTDEQY
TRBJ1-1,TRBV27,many,ASRLPGQGAEAF
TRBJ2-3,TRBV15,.,ATSRDAQTGYSDTQY
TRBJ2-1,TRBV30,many,AWSVGAWYNEQF
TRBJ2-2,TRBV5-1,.,ASSHDKIHTGELF
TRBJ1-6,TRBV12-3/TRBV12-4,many,ASSLLGVEPGNSPLH
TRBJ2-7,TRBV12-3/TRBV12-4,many,ASSLGTAGGSEQY
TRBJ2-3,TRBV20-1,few,SAGVGGFSTDTQY
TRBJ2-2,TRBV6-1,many,ASTRTWGQAGELF
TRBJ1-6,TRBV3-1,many,ASSQVAGYSPLH
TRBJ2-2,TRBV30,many,AWRIGTGELF
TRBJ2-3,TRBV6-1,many,ASSEEPQRLLTADTQY
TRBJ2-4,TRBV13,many,ASSPDRTTARFIQY
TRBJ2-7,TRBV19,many,ASSRDSHYEQY
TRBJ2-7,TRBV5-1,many,ASSRGPGLAAYEQY
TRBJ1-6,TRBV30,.,AWRAGQGGSPLH
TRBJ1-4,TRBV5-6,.,ASSFRTGNEKLF
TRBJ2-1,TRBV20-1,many,SARDPPLAGSSYNEQF
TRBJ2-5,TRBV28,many,ASSQKLAAETQY
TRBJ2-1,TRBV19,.,AVKAAGAYNEQF
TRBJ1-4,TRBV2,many,ASGVRGTGEKLF